This T cell receptor (beta chain) comes out of a study of cytomegalovirus exposure and HLA in healthy donors. Study-wide findings and caveats: Reportedly, HLA-A and HLA-B alleles of most subjects were accurately predicted from TCR beta.

The PCR used 60 Vbeta and 13 Jbeta primers. Assay: immunoSEQ multiplex PCR; the TCRdb copy retains only in-frame clones and omits some. The sample includes some 78,000 clones, 72% of them seen just once. As for this clone: Its antigen is undetermined.

The germline V gene has CDR1 SGHRS and CDR2 YFSETQ. The V and J ends lost 7 bases and 2 bases, in that order; junction bases with no gene match: 8. The CDR3 spans 14 residues. This TCR derives from a woman between 40 and 50 years old in good health and CMV-seropositive. The chain recombines TRBV5-1 with TRBJ2-5; TRBD1 agrees at 7 bases. Sequencing was carried out using PBMCs. The CDR3 DNA reads as TGCGCCAGCCGCAGGGGGACAGCACAAGAGACCCAGTACTTC. It specifies CASRRGTAQETQYF.